Listed here are 21 T cell receptor beta chains from one sample, sequenced in a study of metastatic and nonmetastatic thyroid tumors. TCRdb recomputed clones from the PCR reads via MiXCR. The sample has 35,000 to 50,000 clones; less than 20% are singletons. Thyroid surgery was preceded by no treatment in any patient. What was sequenced was tumor tissue. These receptors were collected from a female donor with papillary thyroid cancer or a benign thyroid nodule (not recorded which). Some clones in this sample may be carry-over from other donors' samples.

This clone was seen only once. Likely a read error: the CDR3 ends without its conserved phenylalanine or tryptophan. The gene calls are TRBV19 and TRBJ2-2; D tentatively fits TRBD1 or TRBD2 (6 bases each). Germline V gene sequence: CDR1 LNHDA, CDR2 SQIVND (reference sequence). V lost 2 bases and J 5 bases, leaving 12 bases between the germline ends. The CDR3 runs to 15 residues. The CDR3 coding sequence is TGTGCCAGTAGTATAAGGGGGGCTTCTACCGGGGAGCTGTTTTCT. Translation: CASSIRGASTGELFS.

The chain combines TRBV5-1 with TRBJ1-2, with 10 nucleotides matching TRBD1. The CDR3 extends over 14 amino acids. The V gene's germline CDR1 is SGHRS and CDR2 YFSETQ. V lost 3 bases to trimming and J lost 10 bases; unmatched junction nucleotides: 9. CDR3 amino acids: CASSSGQGGIDYTF. DNA of the CDR3: TGCGCCAGCAGCTCTGGACAGGGGGGAATCGACTACACCTTC.

This clone was observed many times. The chain uses TRBV11-1 and TRBJ1-1, with TRBD1 matching 8 bases. The J segment lost 5 bases and the V segment lost 5 bases, leaving 10 bases of the junction unmatched. The CDR3 extends over 15 amino acids. From germline, CDR1 is SGHAT and CDR2 FQDESV (reference sequence). The CDR3 is CASSTTGGGGTEAFF. For the CDR3, the DNA is TGTGCCAGCAGCACAACAGGGGGAGGTGGGACTGAAGCTTTCTTT.

A few counts support this clone. The chain has TRBV20-1 and TRBJ2-7; D uncertain. Trimming removed 4 bases from V and 4 bases from J, with 29 bases in between. Germline V gene lookup returns CDR1 DFQATT and CDR2 SNEGSKA (reference sequence). This CDR3 contains 18 residues. The CDR3 region has the DNA TGCAGTGCTATATCCCTTAATCATTATGGCCCCTCAGGATACGAGCAGTACTTC. Amino acids: CSAISLNHYGPSGYEQYF.

This clone was seen many times. Written as DNA, the CDR3 is TGCGCCAGCAGCCTCCTGGGGGGGGAGCCCCAGCATTTT. It translates to CASSLLGGEPQHF. The rearrangement links TRBV4-1 to TRBJ1-5; maybe TRBD1 (5 bases). Per germline, CDR1 MGHRA and CDR2 YSYEKL. The V end lost 4 bases, the J end lost 8 bases, and 12 bases lay between the germline ends. The CDR3 is 13 residues long.

V and J are TRBV7-9 and TRBJ1-3; no clear D gene. V was pared by 5 bases and J by 6 bases, with 17 bases between. This CDR3 is built from 15 residues. Looked up from germline, CDR1 is SEHNR and CDR2 is FQNEAQ (reference sequence). CDR3: CASSPPGGMLNTIYF. The CDR3 DNA sequence: TGTGCCAGCAGCCCTCCGGGAGGGATGTTAAACACCATATATTTT.

This clone was counted between two and nine times. This clone may be a read error of a much larger clone one base away. This CDR3 is also generated by other DNA sequences in the sample. The chain links TRBV9 to TRBJ1-1; the D gene is possibly TRBD1 (6 bases). Germline V gene sequence: CDR1 SGDLS, CDR2 YYNGEE. The CDR3 covers 14 residues. The CDR3 region has the DNA TGCGCCAGCAGCGTAGCCGGGGGCGCCACTGAAGCTTTCTTT. This encodes CASSVAGGATEAFF.

DNA for the CDR3: TGCAGTGCTACAGGACTAGCGGGAGACGAGCAGTACTTC. It yields the protein CSATGLAGDEQYF. The chain employs TRBV20-1 and TRBJ2-7; 13 bases map to TRBD2. Germline CDR1 and CDR2: DFQATT and SNEGSKA (reference sequence). Trimming cost V 4 bases and J 5 bases; bases outside gene matches: 2. This CDR3 contains 13 residues.

This clone is labeled as medium-sized (0.01 to 0.1%). The chain carries TRBV27 and TRBJ2-1; 8 nucleotides align to TRBD2. This CDR3 comprises 15 residues. Germline values: CDR1 MNHEY, CDR2 SMNVEV (reference sequence). Trimming removed 4 bases from V and 3 bases from J; junction bases left unmatched: 5. Here the CDR3 reads CASSSSSGYYNEQFF. In nucleotides, the CDR3 is TGTGCCAGCAGTTCCTCTAGCGGGTACTACAATGAGCAGTTCTTC.

This clone was picked up many times. The chain is built from TRBV20-1 and TRBJ2-3; 13 bases match TRBD2. The germline gives CDR1 DFQATT, CDR2 SNEGSKA (reference sequence). With V trimmed by 4 bases and J by 4 bases, 8 bases remained unmatched. This CDR3 spans 16 amino acids. CDR3 in amino acids: CSAILRTSGSADTQYF. The CDR3 nucleotides read TGCAGTGCTATCCTGCGGACTAGCGGGAGCGCAGATACGCAGTATTTT.

Many counts were recorded for this clone. This rearrangement joins TRBV3-1 to TRBJ2-7; TRBD2 aligns across 13 bases. The J segment lost 6 bases and the V segment lost 1 base, leaving 3 bases of the junction unmatched. In germline, CDR1 is LGHDT, CDR2 YNNKEL (reference sequence). This CDR3 region has 15 residues. The CDR3 region has the DNA TGTGCCAGCAGCCAAGGACTAGCGGGAGGCAGCGAGCAGTACTTC. Translation: CASSQGLAGGSEQYF.

At least ten counts were recorded for this clone. V and J are TRBV11-3 and TRBJ1-3; TRBD1 might be the D (6 bases). CDR3 length: 16 residues. Germline V gene lookup returns CDR1 SGHNT and CDR2 YENEEA. The V end lost 6 bases, the J end lost 2 bases, and 17 bases lay between the germline ends. The CDR3: CASSTRGARPGNTIYF. The CDR3 nucleotides are TGTGCCAGCAGTACGCGGGGGGCCCGTCCTGGAAACACCATATATTTT.

This clone was detected only a few times. The chain employs TRBV28 and TRBJ1-5; the match to TRBD1 covers 7 bases. Germline CDR1 and CDR2: MDHEN and SYDVKM. This CDR3 is 14 amino acids long. V lost 6 bases and J lost 4; bases outside the gene matches: 6. The CDR3 is CASRGGQKNQPQHF. The CDR3 DNA reads TGTGCCAGCAGAGGGGGACAGAAGAATCAGCCCCAGCATTTT. Drawing the rest from reference TRBV28 and TRBJ1-5, the complete variable domain is DVKVTQSSRYLVKRTGEKVFLECVQDMDHENMFWYRQDPGLGLRLIYFSYDVKMKEKGDIPEGYSVSREKKERFSLILESASTNQTSMYLCASRGGQKNQPQHFGDGTRLSIL.

This clone was observed a handful of times. V usage is TRBV12-3 or TRBV12-4 and J usage is TRBJ1-5; TRBD1 aligns across 9 bases. The junction had 4 bases not matched to a gene; V was cut back by 5 bases and J by 2 bases. The CDR3 spans 15 residues. The CDR3 region has the DNA TGTGCCAGCAGTGGGGACAGGGTGGGCAATCAGCCCCAGCATTTT. This sequence encodes CASSGDRVGNQPQHF.

This clone was seen repeatedly, ten times or more. The V and J genes are TRBV2 and TRBJ2-1; weak D call: TRBD2 (5 bases). CDR3 length equals 14 residues. CDR1 is SNHLY and CDR2 is FYNNEI in the germline V gene. V was pared by 4 bases and J by 3 bases, with 10 bases between. The CDR3 sequence: CASSGLAGYNEQFF. In DNA, the CDR3 is TGTGCCAGCAGTGGGCTAGCTGGCTACAATGAGCAGTTCTTC.

This clone was seen repeatedly, ten times or more. In DNA, the CDR3 is TGTGCCAGTAGCATAAACAGAGATGAAAAACTGTTTTTT. Translated: CASSINRDEKLFF. The rearrangement links TRBV19 to TRBJ1-4, with D unclear. This CDR3 region has 13 residues. V was shortened by 6 bases and J by 6 bases, with 11 bases between the two germline ends. CDR1 is LNHDA, CDR2 SQIVND, per germline (reference sequence).

CDR3 sequence: CASSSTGDGITEAFF. DNA for the CDR3: TGCGCCAGCAGCTCAACAGGGGACGGAATCACTGAAGCTTTCTTT. The chain joins TRBV5-1 to TRBJ1-1; 7 nucleotides match TRBD1. Germline V gene data show CDR1 as SGHRS and CDR2 as YFSETQ. The CDR3 consists of 15 residues. Trimming removed 3 bases from V and 4 bases from J; junction bases left unmatched: 9.

This clone was detected many times. CDR3 residues: CSAKSGRSYEQYF. CDR3 nucleotides: TGCAGTGCTAAGAGCGGTAGATCCTACGAGCAGTACTTC. The chain joins TRBV20-1 to TRBJ2-7; D might be TRBD2 (5 bases). V lost 4 bases to trimming and J lost 1 base, with 11 bases between them. CDR1 is DFQATT, CDR2 SNEGSKA, per germline (reference sequence). The CDR3 runs 13 residues.

This clone was found many times. The chain recombines TRBV12-3 or TRBV12-4 with TRBJ2-7; 7 bases are a match to TRBD1. The CDR3 is made up of 14 amino acids. V shed 8 bases and J 2 bases; nucleotides not matched to a gene: 9. CDR3 in amino acids: CASGQRGQTYEQYF. In DNA form, the CDR3 reads TGTGCCAGCGGTCAACGGGGACAGACCTACGAGCAGTACTTC.

This clone has at least ten counts. V gene TRBV20-1 combines with J gene TRBJ1-4, with D possibly being TRBD1 (5 bases). The CDR3 has 14 residues. CDR1 is DFQATT and CDR2 is SNEGSKA in the germline V gene (reference sequence). V lost 5 bases and J 8 bases, leaving 18 bases between the germline ends. CDR3: CSASIPGLEEKLFF. DNA for the CDR3: TGCAGTGCTTCTATTCCGGGACTCGAGGAAAAACTGTTTTTT.

The rearrangement links TRBV11-3 to TRBJ2-1, with a possible D match to TRBD2 (6 bases). V lost 11 bases, J lost 1 base, and 12 bases lay in between. This CDR3 spans 13 amino acids. From germline, CDR1 is SGHNT and CDR2 YENEEA. This chain's CDR3 is CASGRSSYNEQFF. The CDR3 region has the DNA TGTGCCTCAGGGAGGTCGTCCTACAATGAGCAGTTCTTC.